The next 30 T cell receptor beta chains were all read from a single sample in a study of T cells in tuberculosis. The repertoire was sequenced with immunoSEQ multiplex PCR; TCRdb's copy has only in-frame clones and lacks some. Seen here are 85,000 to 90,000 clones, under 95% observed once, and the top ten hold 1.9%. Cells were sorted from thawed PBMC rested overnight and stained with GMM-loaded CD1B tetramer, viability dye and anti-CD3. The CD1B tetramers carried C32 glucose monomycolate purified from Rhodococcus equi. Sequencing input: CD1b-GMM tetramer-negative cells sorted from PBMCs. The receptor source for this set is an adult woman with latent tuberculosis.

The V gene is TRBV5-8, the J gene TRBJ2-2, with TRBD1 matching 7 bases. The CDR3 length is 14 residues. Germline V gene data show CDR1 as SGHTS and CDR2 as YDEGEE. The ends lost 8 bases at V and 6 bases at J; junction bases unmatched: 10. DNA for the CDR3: TGTGCCAGAACCAGGGGGAGAGGCGCCGGGGAGCTGTTTTTT. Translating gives CARTRGRGAGELFF.

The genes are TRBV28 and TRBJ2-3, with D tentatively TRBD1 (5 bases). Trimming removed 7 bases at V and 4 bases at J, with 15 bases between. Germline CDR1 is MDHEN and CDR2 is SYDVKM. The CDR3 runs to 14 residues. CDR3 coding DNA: TGTGCCAGCATCAAGGGGTTAGGGTCAGATACGCAGTATTTT. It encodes CASIKGLGSDTQYF.

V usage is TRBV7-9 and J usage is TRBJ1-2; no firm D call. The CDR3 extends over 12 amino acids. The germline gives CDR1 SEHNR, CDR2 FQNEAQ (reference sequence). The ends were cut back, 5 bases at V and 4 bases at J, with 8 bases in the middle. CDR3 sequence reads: CASSPVIYGYTF. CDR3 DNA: TGTGCCAGCAGCCCAGTTATCTATGGCTACACCTTC.

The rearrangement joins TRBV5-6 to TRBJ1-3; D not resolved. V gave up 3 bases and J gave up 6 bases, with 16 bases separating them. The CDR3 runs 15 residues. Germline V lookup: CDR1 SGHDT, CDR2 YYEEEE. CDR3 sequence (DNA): TGTGCCAGCAGCTCGACACGGAGGGTAAAAAACACCATATATTTT. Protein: CASSSTRRVKNTIYF.

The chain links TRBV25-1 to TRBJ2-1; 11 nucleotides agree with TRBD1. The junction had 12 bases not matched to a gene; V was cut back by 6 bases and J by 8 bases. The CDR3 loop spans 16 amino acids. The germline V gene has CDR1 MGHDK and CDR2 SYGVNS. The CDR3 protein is CASRKYRDRGSYEQFF. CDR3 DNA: TGTGCCAGCAGGAAATACCGGGACAGGGGGAGTTATGAGCAGTTCTTC.

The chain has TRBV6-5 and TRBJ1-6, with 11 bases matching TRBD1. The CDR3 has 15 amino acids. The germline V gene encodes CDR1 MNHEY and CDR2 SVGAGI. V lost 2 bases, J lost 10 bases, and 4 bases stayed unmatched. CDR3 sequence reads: CASSYHGTGGSPLHF. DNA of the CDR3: TGTGCCAGCAGTTACCATGGGACAGGGGGGTCACCCCTCCACTTT.

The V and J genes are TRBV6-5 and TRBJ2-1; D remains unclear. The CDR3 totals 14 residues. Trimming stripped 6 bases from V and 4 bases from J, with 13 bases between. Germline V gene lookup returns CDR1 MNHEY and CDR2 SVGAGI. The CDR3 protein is CASRTPAPYNEQFF. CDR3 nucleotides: TGTGCCAGCAGGACTCCAGCTCCTTACAATGAGCAGTTCTTC.

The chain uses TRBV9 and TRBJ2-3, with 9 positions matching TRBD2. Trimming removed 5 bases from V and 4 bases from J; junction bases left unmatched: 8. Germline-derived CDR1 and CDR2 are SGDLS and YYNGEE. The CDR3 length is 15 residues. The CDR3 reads CASSRGGAFADTQYF. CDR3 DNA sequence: TGTGCCAGCAGTCGCGGGGGGGCTTTCGCAGATACGCAGTATTTT.

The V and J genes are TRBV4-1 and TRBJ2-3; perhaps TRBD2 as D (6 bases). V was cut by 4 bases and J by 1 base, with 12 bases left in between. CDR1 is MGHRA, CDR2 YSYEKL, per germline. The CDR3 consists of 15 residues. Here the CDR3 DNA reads TGCGCCAGCAGCCGAGGTGCTAGCGGCACAGATACGCAGTATTTT. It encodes CASSRGASGTDTQYF.

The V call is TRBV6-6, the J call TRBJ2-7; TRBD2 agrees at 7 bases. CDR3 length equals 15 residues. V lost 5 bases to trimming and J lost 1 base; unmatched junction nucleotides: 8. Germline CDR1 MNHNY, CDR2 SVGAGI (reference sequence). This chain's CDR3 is CASSPAGAQSYEQYV. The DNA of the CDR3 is TGTGCCAGCAGTCCCGCGGGAGCCCAATCCTACGAGCAGTACGTC.

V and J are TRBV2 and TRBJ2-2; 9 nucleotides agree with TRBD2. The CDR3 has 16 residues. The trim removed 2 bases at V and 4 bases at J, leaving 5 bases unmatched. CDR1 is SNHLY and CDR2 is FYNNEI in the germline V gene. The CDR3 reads CASSESVAGVTGELFF. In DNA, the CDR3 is TGTGCCAGCAGTGAATCAGTAGCGGGGGTCACCGGGGAGCTGTTTTTT.

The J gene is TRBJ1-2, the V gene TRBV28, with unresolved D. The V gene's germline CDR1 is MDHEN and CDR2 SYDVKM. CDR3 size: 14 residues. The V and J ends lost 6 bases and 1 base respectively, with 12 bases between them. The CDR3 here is CASSPPGVNYGYTF. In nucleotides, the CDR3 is TGTGCCAGCAGCCCTCCAGGCGTTAACTATGGCTACACCTTC.

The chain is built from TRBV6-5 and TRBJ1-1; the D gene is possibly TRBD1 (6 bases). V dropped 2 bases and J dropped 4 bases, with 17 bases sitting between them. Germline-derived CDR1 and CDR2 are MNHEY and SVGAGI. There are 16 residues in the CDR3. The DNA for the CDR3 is TGTGCCAGCAGTTACGATTTCGGCAGGGGTTTCACTGAAGCTTTCTTT. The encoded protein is CASSYDFGRGFTEAFF.

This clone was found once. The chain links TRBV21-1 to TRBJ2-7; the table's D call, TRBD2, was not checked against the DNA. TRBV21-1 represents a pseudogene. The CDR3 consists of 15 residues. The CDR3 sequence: CASTERESSSYEQYV. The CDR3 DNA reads TGTGCCAGCACCGAGCGGGAGTCGAGCTCCTACGAGCAGTACGTC.

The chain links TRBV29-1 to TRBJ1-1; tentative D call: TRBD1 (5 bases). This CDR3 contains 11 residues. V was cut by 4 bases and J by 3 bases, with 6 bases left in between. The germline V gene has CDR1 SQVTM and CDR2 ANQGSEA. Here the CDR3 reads CSVAGYTEAFF. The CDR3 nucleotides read TGCAGCGTTGCAGGGTACACTGAAGCTTTCTTT.

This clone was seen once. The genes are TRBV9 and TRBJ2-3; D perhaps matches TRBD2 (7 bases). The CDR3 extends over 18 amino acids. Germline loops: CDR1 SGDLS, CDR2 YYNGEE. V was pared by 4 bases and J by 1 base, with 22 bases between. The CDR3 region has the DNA TGTGCCAGCAGCCGTAGGTTGGCGGGGGACATTGGCACAGATACGCAGTATTTT. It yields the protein CASSRRLAGDIGTDTQYF.

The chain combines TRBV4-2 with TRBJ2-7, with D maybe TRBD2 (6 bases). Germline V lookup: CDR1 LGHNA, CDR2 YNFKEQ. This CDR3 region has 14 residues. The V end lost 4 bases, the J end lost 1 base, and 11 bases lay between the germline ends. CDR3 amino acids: CASSPQGGSYEQYF. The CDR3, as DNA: TGTGCCAGCAGCCCGCAGGGAGGTTCCTACGAGCAGTACTTC.

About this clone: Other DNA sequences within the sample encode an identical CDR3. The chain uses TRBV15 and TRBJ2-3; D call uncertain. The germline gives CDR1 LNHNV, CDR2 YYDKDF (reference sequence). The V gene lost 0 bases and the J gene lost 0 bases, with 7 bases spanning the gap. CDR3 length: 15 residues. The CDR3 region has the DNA TGTGCCACCAGCAGAGAAATCTCTAGCACAGATACGCAGTATTTT. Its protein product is CATSREISSTDTQYF.

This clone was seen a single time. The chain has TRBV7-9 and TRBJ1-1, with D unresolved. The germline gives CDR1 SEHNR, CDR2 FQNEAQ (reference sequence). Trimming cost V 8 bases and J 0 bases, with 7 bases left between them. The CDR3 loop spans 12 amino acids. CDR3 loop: CASRSLNTEAFF. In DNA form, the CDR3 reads TGTGCCAGCCGTTCTCTGAACACTGAAGCTTTCTTT. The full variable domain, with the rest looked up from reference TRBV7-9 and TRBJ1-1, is DTGVSQNPRHKITKRGQNVTFRCDPISEHNRLYWYRQTLGQGPEFLTYFQNEAQLEKSRLLSDRFSAERPKGSFSTLEIQRTEQGDSAMYLCASRSLNTEAFFGQGTRLTVV.

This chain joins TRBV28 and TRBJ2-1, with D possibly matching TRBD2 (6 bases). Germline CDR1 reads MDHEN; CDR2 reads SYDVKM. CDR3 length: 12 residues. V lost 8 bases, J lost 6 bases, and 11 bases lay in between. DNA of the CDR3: TGTGCCAGCCTCCGCGGGGTCAATGAGCAGTTCTTC. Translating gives CASLRGVNEQFF.

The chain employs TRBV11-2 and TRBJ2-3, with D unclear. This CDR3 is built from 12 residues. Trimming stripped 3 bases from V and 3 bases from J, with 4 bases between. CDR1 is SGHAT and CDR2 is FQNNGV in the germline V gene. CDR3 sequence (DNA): TGTGCCAGCAGCTTTACTACAGATACGCAGTATTTT. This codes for CASSFTTDTQYF.

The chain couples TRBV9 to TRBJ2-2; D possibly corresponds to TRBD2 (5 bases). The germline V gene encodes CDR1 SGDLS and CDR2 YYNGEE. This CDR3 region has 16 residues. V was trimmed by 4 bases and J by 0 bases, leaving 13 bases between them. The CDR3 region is CASSSTVGANTGELFF. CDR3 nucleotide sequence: TGTGCCAGCAGCTCTACAGTCGGGGCGAACACCGGGGAGCTGTTTTTT.

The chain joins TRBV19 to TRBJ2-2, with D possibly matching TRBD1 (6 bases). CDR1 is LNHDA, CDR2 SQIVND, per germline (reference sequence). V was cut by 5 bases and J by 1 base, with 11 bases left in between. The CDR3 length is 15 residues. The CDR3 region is CASSGGRKNTGELFF. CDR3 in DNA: TGTGCCAGTAGTGGGGGCAGAAAGAACACCGGGGAGCTGTTTTTT.

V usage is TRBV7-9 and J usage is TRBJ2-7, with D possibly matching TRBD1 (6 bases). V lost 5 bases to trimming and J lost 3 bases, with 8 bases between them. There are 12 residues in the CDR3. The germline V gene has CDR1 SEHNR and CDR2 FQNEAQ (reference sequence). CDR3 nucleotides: TGTGCCAGCAGCGGACAGAGCTACGAGCAGTACTTC. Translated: CASSGQSYEQYF.

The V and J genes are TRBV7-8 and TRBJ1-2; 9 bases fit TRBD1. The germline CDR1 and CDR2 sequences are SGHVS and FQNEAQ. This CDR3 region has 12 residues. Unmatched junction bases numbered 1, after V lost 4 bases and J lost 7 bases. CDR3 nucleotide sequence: TGTGCCAGCAGCTGGGACAGGGCTGGCTACACCTTC. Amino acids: CASSWDRAGYTF.

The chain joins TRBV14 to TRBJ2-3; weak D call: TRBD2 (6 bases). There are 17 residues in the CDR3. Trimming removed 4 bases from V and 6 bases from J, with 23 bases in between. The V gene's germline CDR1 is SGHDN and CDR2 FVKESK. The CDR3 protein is CASSPRMLAVGRDTQYF. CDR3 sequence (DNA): TGTGCCAGCAGCCCACGCATGTTAGCGGTCGGTAGGGATACGCAGTATTTT.

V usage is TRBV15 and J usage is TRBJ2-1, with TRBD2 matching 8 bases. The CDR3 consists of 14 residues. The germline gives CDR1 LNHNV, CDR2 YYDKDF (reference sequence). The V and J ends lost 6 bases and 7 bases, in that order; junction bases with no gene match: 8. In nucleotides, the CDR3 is TGTGCCACCAGGGGGCGGACTAGCCTAAATGAGCAGTTCTTC. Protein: CATRGRTSLNEQFF.

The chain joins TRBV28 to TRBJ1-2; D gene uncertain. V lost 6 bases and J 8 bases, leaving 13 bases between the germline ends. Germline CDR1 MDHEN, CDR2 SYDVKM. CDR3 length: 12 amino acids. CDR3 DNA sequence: TGTGCCAGCAGCCCCGGGGTAAGCGGCTACACCTTC. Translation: CASSPGVSGYTF.

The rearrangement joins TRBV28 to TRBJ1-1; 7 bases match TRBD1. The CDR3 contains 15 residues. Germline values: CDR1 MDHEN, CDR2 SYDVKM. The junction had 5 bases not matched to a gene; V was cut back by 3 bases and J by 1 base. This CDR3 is CASSFPRQGNTEAFF. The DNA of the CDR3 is TGTGCCAGCAGTTTTCCCAGACAGGGGAACACTGAAGCTTTCTTT.

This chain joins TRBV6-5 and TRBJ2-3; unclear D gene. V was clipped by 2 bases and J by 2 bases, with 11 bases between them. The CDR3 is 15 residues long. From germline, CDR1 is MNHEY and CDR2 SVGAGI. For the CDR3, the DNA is TGTGCCAGCAGTTACCGCCCGGTCGACACAGATACGCAGTATTTT. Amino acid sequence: CASSYRPVDTDTQYF.